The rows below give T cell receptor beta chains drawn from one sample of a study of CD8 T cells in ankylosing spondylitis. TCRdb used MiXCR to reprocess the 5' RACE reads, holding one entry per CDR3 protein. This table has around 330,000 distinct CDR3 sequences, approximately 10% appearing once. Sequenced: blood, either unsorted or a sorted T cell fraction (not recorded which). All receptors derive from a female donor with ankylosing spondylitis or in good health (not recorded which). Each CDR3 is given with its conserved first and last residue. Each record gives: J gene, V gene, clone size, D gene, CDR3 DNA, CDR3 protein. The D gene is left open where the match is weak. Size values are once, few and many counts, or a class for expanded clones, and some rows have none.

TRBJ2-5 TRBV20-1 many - TGCAGTGCTAGAGATCCGGGTAACGGGGCCCAGTACTTC CSARDPGNGAQYF
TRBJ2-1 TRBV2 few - TGTGCCAGCACGTTAGGGACTCGATTCGATGAGCAGTTCTTC CASTLGTRFDEQFF
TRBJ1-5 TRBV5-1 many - TGCGCCAGCAGCCCGTCGCCCCCCAATCAGCCCCAGCATTTT CASSPSPPNQPQHF
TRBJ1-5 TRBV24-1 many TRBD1 TGTGCCCCCAGGTATAATTTGCAGGGGGTCTGTCAGCCCCAGCATTTT CAPRYNLQGVCQPQHF
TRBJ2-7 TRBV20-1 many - TGCAGTGCTAGGCGGCAGGGAGCCTACGAGCAGTACTTC CSARRQGAYEQYF
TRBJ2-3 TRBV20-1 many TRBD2 TGCAGTGCTAGAGATCCCTCTAGCGGGAGTAGTGATACGCAGTATTTT CSARDPSSGSSDTQYF
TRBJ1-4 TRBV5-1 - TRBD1 TGCGCCAGCAGCTACGGACAGGGGGTTGAGGAAAAACTGTTTTTT CASSYGQGVEEKLFF
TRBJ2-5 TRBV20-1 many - TGCAGTGCTACCTTGCAGGGTGAGACCCAGTACTTC CSATLQGETQYF
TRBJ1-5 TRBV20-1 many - TGCAGTGCTAGAGATCCTTACGGAAATCAGCCCCAGCATTTT CSARDPYGNQPQHF
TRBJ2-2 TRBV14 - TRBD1 TGTGCCAGCAGCCAAATTCTGGGACAGGGTATCGGGGAGCTGTTTTTT CASSQILGQGIGELFF
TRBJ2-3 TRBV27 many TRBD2 TGTGCCAGCAGCCGGAATCCCGGGGGGAACACAGATACGCAGTATTTT CASSRNPGGNTDTQYF
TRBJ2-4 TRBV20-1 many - TGCAGTGCTAGGGACCAAAACATTCAGTACTTC CSARDQNIQYF
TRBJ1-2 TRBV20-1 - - TGCAGTGCTAGAGGTGAGGGGCGGAGAGATGGCTACACCTTC CSARGEGRRDGYTF
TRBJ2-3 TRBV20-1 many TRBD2 TGCAGTGCTAGAGATTTAGCGGGAGATTTCGATACGCAGTATTTT CSARDLAGDFDTQYF
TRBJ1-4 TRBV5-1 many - TGCGCCAGCAGTTCCTGGGGGTCGGCTAATGAAAAACTGTTTTTT CASSSWGSANEKLFF
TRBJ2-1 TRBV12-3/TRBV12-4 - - TGTGCCAGCAGGCCTCGTGGGAGCTCCTACAATGAGCAGTTCTTC CASRPRGSSYNEQFF
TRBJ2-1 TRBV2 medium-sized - TGTGCCAGCCAACGATCGGCCGGTCAGAGCAATGAGCAGTTCTTC CASQRSAGQSNEQFF
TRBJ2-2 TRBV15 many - TGTGCCACCAACAGAGATGGGACGAACACCGGGGAGCTGTTTTTT CATNRDGTNTGELFF
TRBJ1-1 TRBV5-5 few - TGTGCCAGCAGCAGAGGCAACAGGGAGCGTGGTGAAGCTTTCTTT CASSRGNRERGEAFF
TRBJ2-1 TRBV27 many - TGTGCCAGCAGTTTTGGGGTCGGGCTGAGCTCCTACAATGAGCAGTTCTTC CASSFGVGLSSYNEQFF
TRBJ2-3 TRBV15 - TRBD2 TGTGCCACCAGCCTCCTGCTAGCGGGGGTCACAGATACGCAGTATTTT CATSLLLAGVTDTQYF
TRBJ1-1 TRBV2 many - TGTGCCAGCAGAGAAAGGAGGACTGAAGCTTTCTTT CASRERRTEAFF
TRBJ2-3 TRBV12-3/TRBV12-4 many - TGTGCCAGCAGTTTAGCGCTAAGCGACCGATCCACAGATACGCAGTATTTT CASSLALSDRSTDTQYF
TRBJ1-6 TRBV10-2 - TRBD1 TGCGCCAGCAGTGAGCGCAGGGGGAACTCACCCCTCCACTTT CASSERRGNSPLHF
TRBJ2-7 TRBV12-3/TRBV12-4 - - TGTGCCAGCAGTTTCCAGGGCCTATTGAGAGAGCAGTACTTC CASSFQGLLREQYF
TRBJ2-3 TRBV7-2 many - TGTGCCAGCAGCCCCCGCCAAGGAACGCAGTATTTT CASSPRQGTQYF
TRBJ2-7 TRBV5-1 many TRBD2 TGCGCCAGCAGCTTGACTAGCGGGGGTCAAACCTACGAGCAGTACTTC CASSLTSGGQTYEQYF
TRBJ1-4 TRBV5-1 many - TGCGCCAGCAGCACGCAGGGTTATGAAAAACTGTTTTTT CASSTQGYEKLFF
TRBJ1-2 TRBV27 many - TGTGCCAGCACCACCCTCTGGGGGATGGATGGCTACACCTTC CASTTLWGMDGYTF
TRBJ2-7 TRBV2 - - TGTGCCAGCAGTGAAGATAGGGTCACCGAGCAGTACTTC CASSEDRVTEQYF
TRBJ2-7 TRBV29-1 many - TGCAGCGTTGTTGGCAGGGGGGCCTACGAGCAGTACTTC CSVVGRGAYEQYF
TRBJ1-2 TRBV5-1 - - TGCGCCAGCAGCTTGGAGGGTGACGCTTACTATGGCTACACCTTC CASSLEGDAYYGYTF
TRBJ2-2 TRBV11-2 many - TGTGCCAGCAGCTTAGTCCCGGGATGGGGAACCGGGGAGCTGTTTTTT CASSLVPGWGTGELFF
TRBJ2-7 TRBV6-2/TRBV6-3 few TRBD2 TGTGCCACCGATCACTGGGCGGGAGAATCCATCGAGCAGTACTTC CATDHWAGESIEQYF
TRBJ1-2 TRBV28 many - TGTGCCAGCAGTTTATCCAGGGGCTATGGCTACACCTTC CASSLSRGYGYTF
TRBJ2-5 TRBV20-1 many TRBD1 TGCAGTGCTAGAGAGCCTTACAGGGGGCGAGAGACCCAGTACTTC CSAREPYRGRETQYF
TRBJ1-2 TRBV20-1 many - TGCACTGGGGCCGGGACTATCTATGGCTACACCTTC CTGAGTIYGYTF
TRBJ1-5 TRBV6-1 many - TGTGCCGTATCCCAGGGGACGAAGGGTCAGCCCCAGCATTTT CAVSQGTKGQPQHF
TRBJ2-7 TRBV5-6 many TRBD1 TGTGCCAGCAGCTTGCGACAGGGTTTCTACGAGCAGTACTTC CASSLRQGFYEQYF
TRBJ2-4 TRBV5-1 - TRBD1 TGCGCCAGCAGCTTGGGACAGGGGGCAGGAGGAAACATTCAGTACTTC CASSLGQGAGGNIQYF
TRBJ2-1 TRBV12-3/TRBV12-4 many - TGTGCCAGCGGACGGGTGGCAGGGATTAACTACAATGAGCAGTTCTTC CASGRVAGINYNEQFF
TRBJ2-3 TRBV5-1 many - TGCGCCAGCATTCCTGCGGGGGCCACAGATACGCAGTATTTT CASIPAGATDTQYF
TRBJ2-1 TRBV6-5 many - TGTGCCAGCAGTTACTCGAGAGCGAGCTCCTACAATGAGCAGTTCTTC CASSYSRASSYNEQFF
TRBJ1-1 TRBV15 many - TGTGCCACCAGCAGACCTCCGGGACACTCGAACACTGAAGCTTTCTTT CATSRPPGHSNTEAFF
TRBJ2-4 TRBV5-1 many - TGCGCCAGCAGCTTGGATGGGGCGCGGGCCAAAAACATTCAGTACTTC CASSLDGARAKNIQYF
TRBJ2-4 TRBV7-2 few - TGTGCCAGCAGCCCCTACAGGGCCCTAGCCAAAAACATTCAGTACTTC CASSPYRALAKNIQYF
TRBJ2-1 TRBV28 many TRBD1 TGTGCCAGCAGGACAGGGGTCGGCAATGAGCAGTTCTTC CASRTGVGNEQFF
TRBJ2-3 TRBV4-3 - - TGCGCCAGCAGCCAAGGTACCCCGGGTAGTTCGGCGGCAGATACGCAGTATTTT CASSQGTPGSSAADTQYF
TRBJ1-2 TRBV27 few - TGTGCCAGCAGTCCCCGCGGCGGCGCGGGCTACACCTTC CASSPRGGAGYTF
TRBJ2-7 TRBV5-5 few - TGTGCCAGCAGCTTGGTCTTCGGGGAGTACGAGCAGTACTTC CASSLVFGEYEQYF
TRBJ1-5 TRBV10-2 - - TGCGCCAGCAGTCCAGACAATCAGCCCCAGCATTTT CASSPDNQPQHF